Shown below are 29 T cell receptor beta chains from a single sample sequenced in a study of beta chain features in type 1 diabetes. Study results and caveats: Researchers report that Type 1 diabetes patients had moderately but significantly shorter TCRB CDR3s across all four CD4+ subsets.

Every bit of the isolated RNA underwent reverse transcription, so sequencing read expressed TCRB transcripts. Some clones are missing from TCRdb's copy, which holds only in-frame ones; the method was immunoSEQ multiplex PCR. The sample carries roughly 47,000 clones, about 48% recorded once. Their antigen targets remain unknown. Material: stem cell memory CD4+ T cells from blood. Every receptor here comes from a man under 40 with type 1 diabetes.

CDR3 bases: TGTGCCACGAGGGGGATAGAGAAACTGTTTTTT. This translates into CATRGIEKLFF. The chain is built from TRBV15 and TRBJ1-4; possible D gene TRBD1, 6 bases. Germline CDR1 is LNHNV and CDR2 is YYDKDF (reference sequence). The CDR3 runs to 11 residues. V lost 9 bases and J lost 11, with 13 bases in between.

The rearrangement joins TRBV20-1 to TRBJ2-3; weak D call: TRBD2 (6 bases). There are 10 residues in the CDR3. V lost 5 bases and J lost 6, with 6 bases in between. Germline lookup yields CDR1 DFQATT and CDR2 SNEGSKA (reference sequence). The CDR3 nucleotides read TGCAGTGCTGGGAGGGATACGCAGTATTTT. Protein product: CSAGRDTQYF.

This clone was observed a few times. The chain employs TRBV5-4 and TRBJ2-1; 8 bases match TRBD2. The CDR3 runs to 16 residues. The J segment lost 7 bases and the V segment lost 0 bases, leaving 9 bases of the junction unmatched. Looked up from germline, CDR1 is SGHNT and CDR2 is YYREEE (reference sequence). The CDR3 sequence is CASSLEAGAPWNEQFF. The CDR3 nucleotides are TGTGCCAGCAGCTTGGAAGCGGGGGCGCCATGGAATGAGCAGTTCTTC.

The rearrangement links TRBV28 to TRBJ2-7; D is uncertain. This CDR3 is built from 11 residues. Germline V gene data show CDR1 as MDHEN and CDR2 as SYDVKM. Deletions cut 5 bases from V and 2 bases from J, with 4 bases between. Here the CDR3 DNA reads TGTGCCAGCAGTCTTACCTACGAGCAGTACTTC. Translated: CASSLTYEQYF.

The V and J genes are TRBV28 and TRBJ1-5; TRBD1 is a possible D gene (6 bases). The CDR3 has 16 amino acids. V dropped 3 bases and J dropped 5 bases, with 17 bases sitting between them. Germline values: CDR1 MDHEN, CDR2 SYDVKM. The CDR3 protein is CASSFPGQSGDQPQHF. CDR3 DNA: TGTGCCAGCAGTTTCCCAGGACAGTCAGGGGATCAGCCCCAGCATTTT.

This clone was observed a few times. This chain connects TRBV28 to TRBJ2-7, with 7 positions matching TRBD2. CDR1 and CDR2 (germline): MDHEN, SYDVKM. This CDR3 is 14 amino acids long. With V trimmed by 8 bases and J by 4 bases, 11 bases remained unmatched. The CDR3 nucleotides read TGTGCCAGCGGATCGGCGGGAGCGTTGTACGAGCAGTACTTC. Translated, it gives CASGSAGALYEQYF. Complete variable domain (other parts from reference TRBV28 and TRBJ2-7): DVKVTQSSRYLVKRTGEKVFLECVQDMDHENMFWYRQDPGLGLRLIYFSYDVKMKEKGDIPEGYSVSREKKERFSLILESASTNQTSMYLCASGSAGALYEQYFGPGTRLTVT.

The chain carries TRBV6-1 and TRBJ1-1; 7 nucleotides line up with TRBD1. The germline CDR1 and CDR2 sequences are MNHNS and SASEGT. There are 14 residues in the CDR3. The junction had 11 bases not matched to a gene; V was cut back by 9 bases and J by 4 bases. The DNA for the CDR3 is TGTGCCAGTTTAGACAGGGAATTATTCACTGAAGCTTTCTTT. Translating gives CASLDRELFTEAFF.

The chain couples TRBV19 to TRBJ2-3, with 10 bases fitting TRBD1. V trimming: 4 bases; J trimming: 6 bases; junction bases outside the gene matches: 7. Per germline, CDR1 LNHDA and CDR2 SQIVND (reference sequence). The CDR3 totals 15 residues. In DNA form, the CDR3 reads TGTGCCAGTAGTAGACCTGGGACAGGGGTGGATACGCAGTATTTT. Its protein is CASSRPGTGVDTQYF. Looking up the rest from reference TRBV19 and TRBJ2-3 gives the full variable domain: DGGITQSPKYLFRKEGQNVTLSCEQNLNHDAMYWYRQDPGQGLRLIYYSQIVNDFQKGDIAEGYSVSREKKESFPLTVTSAQKNPTAFYLCASSRPGTGVDTQYFGPGTRLTVL.

This sequence joins TRBV6-5 and TRBJ2-5; TRBD2 aligns across 7 bases. From germline, CDR1 is MNHEY and CDR2 SVGAGI. The CDR3 loop spans 13 amino acids. Losses at the gene ends were 7 bases for V and 5 bases for J; bases not matched to a gene: 7. The CDR3 sequence: CASTPVGRETQYF. CDR3 bases: TGTGCCAGCACTCCCGTCGGGAGGGAGACCCAGTACTTC.

In this sample, this clone turned up a few times. The chain uses TRBV29-1 and TRBJ2-1; perhaps TRBD1 as D (6 bases). This CDR3 has 11 amino acids. The V gene's germline CDR1 is SQVTM and CDR2 ANQGSEA. The V end was cut by 6 bases, the J end by 13 bases, with 16 bases between. The CDR3 DNA sequence: TGCAGCGTGGCCCTCGGACAGCCTCAGTTCTTC. Amino acid sequence: CSVALGQPQFF.

This clone has just a few counts. The rearrangement uses TRBV6-1 and TRBJ1-1; the D gene is possibly TRBD1 (5 bases). Per germline, CDR1 MNHNS and CDR2 SASEGT. Deletions cut 5 bases from V and 4 bases from J, with 14 bases between. The CDR3 has 14 amino acids. In nucleotides, the CDR3 is TGTGCCAGCAGTCTGGGGGGAGTGAGCACTGAAGCTTTCTTT. This encodes CASSLGGVSTEAFF.

CDR3 sequence (DNA): TGTGCCAGCAGCTTAGCGCCTACCTACGAGCAGTACTTC. This gives the protein CASSLAPTYEQYF. The gene calls are TRBV7-2 and TRBJ2-7; D call uncertain. Germline V gene sequence: CDR1 SGHTA, CDR2 FQGNSA. V lost 0 bases and J lost 2, with 5 bases in between. The CDR3 is 13 amino acids.

V usage is TRBV6-5 and J usage is TRBJ2-7; no reliable D call. The CDR3 loop spans 13 amino acids. Between the trimmed V and J ends, which lost 2 bases and 3 bases, there was a span of 8 bases. CDR1 is MNHEY and CDR2 is SVGAGI in the germline V gene. The CDR3 is CASSYDSGYEQYF. CDR3 sequence (DNA): TGTGCCAGCAGTTACGATTCGGGCTACGAGCAGTACTTC.

This chain uses TRBV5-1 with TRBJ2-1; 15 bases agree with TRBD2. In germline, CDR1 is SGHRS, CDR2 YFSETQ. The CDR3 is 19 residues long. Trimming at V came to 2 bases and at J to 7 bases, leaving 13 bases not matched to a gene. CDR3 coding DNA: TGCGCCAGCAGCTTTCCCGGGACTAGCGGGAGGTCAGGGAGGAATGAGCAGTTCTTC. Its translation is CASSFPGTSGRSGRNEQFF. The variable domain in full, completed from reference TRBV5-1 and TRBJ2-1, reads KAGVTQTPRYLIKTRGQQVTLSCSPISGHRSVSWYQQTPGQGLQFLFEYFSETQRNKGNFPGRFSGRQFSNSRSEMNVSTLELGDSALYLCASSFPGTSGRSGRNEQFFGPGTRLTVL.

This clone occurred a few times. V and J are TRBV19 and TRBJ2-5; D gene unclear. The V gene lost 3 bases and the J gene lost 5 bases, with 16 bases spanning the gap. This CDR3 contains 15 residues. The germline V gene encodes CDR1 LNHDA and CDR2 SQIVND (reference sequence). Here the CDR3 reads CASSIKPALWETQYF. CDR3 nucleotides: TGTGCCAGTAGTATTAAGCCCGCTTTGTGGGAGACCCAGTACTTC.

This chain uses TRBV7-9 with TRBJ2-1; 13 nucleotides match TRBD2. Germline assignment: CDR1 SEHNR and CDR2 FQNEAQ (reference sequence). The junction had 10 bases not matched to a gene; V was cut back by 5 bases and J by 0 bases. The CDR3 is made up of 19 amino acids. The chain's CDR3 is CASSQIGLAGESSYNEQFF. CDR3 in DNA: TGTGCCAGCAGCCAAATCGGACTAGCGGGAGAGAGCTCCTACAATGAGCAGTTCTTC.

The V and J genes are TRBV18 and TRBJ2-1; TRBD2 matches at 8 bases. The V and J ends lost 5 bases and 10 bases, in that order; junction bases with no gene match: 10. The CDR3 is 14 residues long. Germline V gene lookup returns CDR1 KGHSH and CDR2 LQKENI. CDR3 region: CASSYQPGGPEQFF. CDR3 nucleotides: TGTGCCAGCTCATACCAGCCGGGAGGGCCCGAGCAGTTCTTC.

CDR3 region: CASTPGGQANYGYTF. CDR3 bases: TGTGCCAGCACCCCGGGGGGTCAAGCTAACTATGGCTACACCTTC. The V gene is TRBV28, the J gene TRBJ1-2, with D perhaps TRBD1 (5 bases). Per germline, CDR1 MDHEN and CDR2 SYDVKM. Trimming left V 7 bases short and J 0 bases short, with 15 bases between. The CDR3 is made up of 15 amino acids.

The table lists this clone with a count of one. J is TRBJ2-7 and V is TRBV6-5; 8 bases fit TRBD1. V shed 6 bases, J shed 0 bases, and the junction held 7 bases outside the gene matches. CDR3 size: 15 residues. Germline V gene data show CDR1 as MNHEY and CDR2 as SVGAGI. DNA for the CDR3: TGTGCCAGCAGCTCCGGGACAGGACGCTCCTACGAGCAGTACTTC. Translating it yields CASSSGTGRSYEQYF.

This chain links TRBV5-1 with TRBJ2-1, with 13 positions matching TRBD2. V dropped 7 bases and J dropped 8; count of bases not matched to a gene: 6. The CDR3 is 14 residues long. Germline lookup yields CDR1 SGHRS and CDR2 YFSETQ. This chain's CDR3 is CASCGTSGMDEQFF. The CDR3 DNA follows: TGCGCCAGCTGTGGGACTAGCGGGATGGATGAGCAGTTCTTC.

The chain has TRBV25-1 and TRBJ2-1, with D tentatively TRBD2 (6 bases). Trimming stripped 0 bases from V and 7 bases from J, with 16 bases between. CDR3 length: 16 residues. The V gene's germline CDR1 is MGHDK and CDR2 SYGVNS. The CDR3 DNA follows: TGTGCCAGCAGTGAATATGGAGGGAGTGTCTCGAATGAGCAGTTCTTC. This sequence encodes CASSEYGGSVSNEQFF.

The rearrangement links TRBV7-9 to TRBJ1-2; 7 nucleotides match TRBD1. After removal of 5 bases from V and 4 bases from J, the junction contained 10 bases not matched to a gene. The CDR3 is 15 amino acids. CDR1 and CDR2 (germline): SEHNR, FQNEAQ (reference sequence). The CDR3 sequence is CASSLTGNFGYGYTF. DNA of the CDR3: TGTGCCAGCAGCCTGACAGGGAATTTCGGCTATGGCTACACCTTC.

This clone came up a few times. This chain links TRBV27 with TRBJ2-7, with 9 bases aligning to TRBD1. From germline, CDR1 is MNHEY and CDR2 SMNVEV (reference sequence). The CDR3 contains 13 residues. The V and J ends lost 5 bases and 6 bases, in that order; junction bases with no gene match: 5. CDR3 nucleotides: TGTGCCAGCAGTCTCGGGACAGGGACCGAGCAGTACTTC. This gives the protein CASSLGTGTEQYF.

The chain uses TRBV6-5 and TRBJ1-2; 9 nucleotides agree with TRBD1. CDR1 and CDR2 from the germline V gene are MNHEY and SVGAGI. The J segment lost 8 bases and the V segment lost 0 bases, leaving 4 bases of the junction unmatched. The CDR3 has 14 residues. CDR3: CASSYSGQGWGYTF. The CDR3 nucleotides read TGTGCCAGCAGTTACTCGGGACAGGGATGGGGCTACACCTTC.

The V call is TRBV5-1, the J call TRBJ2-1, with D perhaps TRBD2 (7 bases). Trimming left V 3 bases short and J 8 bases short, with 12 bases between. The germline gives CDR1 SGHRS, CDR2 YFSETQ. The CDR3 runs 13 residues. CDR3 amino acids: CASSYRGGDEQFF. In DNA form, the CDR3 reads TGCGCCAGCAGCTACCGAGGGGGGGATGAGCAGTTCTTC.

V gene TRBV7-9 combines with J gene TRBJ2-3; D is possibly TRBD1 (7 bases). Deletions cut 5 bases from V and 0 bases from J, with 18 bases between. Germline assignment: CDR1 SEHNR and CDR2 FQNEAQ (reference sequence). The CDR3 consists of 17 residues. The CDR3 DNA follows: TGTGCCAGCAGCCGCAGGCGGGGACAGCTAAGCACAGATACGCAGTATTTT. As protein: CASSRRRGQLSTDTQYF. The whole variable domain, remainder taken from reference TRBV7-9 and TRBJ2-3, is DTGVSQNPRHKITKRGQNVTFRCDPISEHNRLYWYRQTLGQGPEFLTYFQNEAQLEKSRLLSDRFSAERPKGSFSTLEIQRTEQGDSAMYLCASSRRRGQLSTDTQYFGPGTRLTVL.

There are a few counts of this clone. The rearrangement links TRBV7-9 to TRBJ2-6, with D possibly TRBD1 on 5 matching bases. The CDR3 sequence is 18 residues long. Germline V gives CDR1 SEHNR, CDR2 FQNEAQ (reference sequence). V shed 3 bases and J shed 0 bases, with 15 bases lying between them. In nucleotides, the CDR3 is TGTGCCAGCAGCTTGGCGAAGGGGCTCCGCTCTGGGGCCAACGTCCTGACTTTC. Its protein is CASSLAKGLRSGANVLTF.

The chain uses TRBV9 and TRBJ1-3; possible D gene TRBD1, 5 bases. This CDR3 is 14 amino acids long. Trimming shortened V by 3 bases and J by 0 bases, and 7 bases separated the two germline ends. CDR1 is SGDLS, CDR2 YYNGEE, per germline. For the CDR3, the DNA is TGTGCCAGCAGCGCGACAGTCTCTGGAAACACCATATATTTT. It is translated as CASSATVSGNTIYF.

This clone was recorded only once. This rearrangement joins TRBV7-2 to TRBJ2-3; 15 bases agree with TRBD2. This CDR3 has 20 amino acids. With 0 bases clipped from V and 0 bases from J, the junction kept 7 bases outside the gene matches. CDR1 and CDR2 (germline): SGHTA, FQGNSA. The chain's CDR3 is CASSLAGTSGRRRSTDTQYF. DNA of the CDR3: TGTGCCAGCAGCTTAGCGGGGACTAGCGGGAGGAGGAGAAGCACAGATACGCAGTATTTT.